The 16 T cell receptor beta chains listed next were all sequenced from one sample in a study of blood T cell repertoires in COVID-19 (dated by TCRdb to between 2020 and 2021). The library relied on the immunoSEQ multiplex PCR assay. Sourced from immuneACCESS, this table was stored by TCRdb with only in-frame sequences that have V and J called. A share of the clones is absent; for the studies checked, an unresolved V gene accounts for under half, and the remainder has no known explanation. The sample profile shows about 160,000 clones; over 85% of them were found once. The ten largest clones capture around 4.6% of the sample. Sequencing used peripheral blood. All receptors come from a woman aged 45-65 years with acute or convalescent COVID-19.

This sequence joins TRBV24-1 and TRBJ2-7; D unclear. CDR1 and CDR2 from the germline V gene are KGHDR and SFDVKD. V gave up 5 bases and J gave up 3 bases, with 10 bases separating them. This CDR3 spans 13 amino acids. CDR3 DNA: TGTGCCACCAGTGGAGGAAGTATCTACGAGCAGTACTTC. It yields the protein CATSGGSIYEQYF.

The J gene is TRBJ2-7, the V gene TRBV29-1; D perhaps matches TRBD1 (6 bases). This CDR3 is built from 12 residues. V gave up 7 bases and J gave up 2 bases, with 12 bases separating them. CDR1 and CDR2 (germline): SQVTM, ANQGSEA. The chain's CDR3 is CSATTGPYEQYF. DNA of the CDR3: TGCAGCGCCACCACAGGGCCCTACGAGCAGTACTTC.

This chain joins TRBV6-5 and TRBJ2-7; a possible D gene is TRBD1 (6 bases). The CDR3 length is 15 residues. Between the trimmed V and J ends, which lost 2 bases and 3 bases, there was a span of 14 bases. The germline CDR1 and CDR2 sequences are MNHEY and SVGAGI. CDR3 coding DNA: TGTGCCAGCAGTTACGGGGACACGACATTCTACGAGCAGTACTTC. Its translation: CASSYGDTTFYEQYF.

The chain combines TRBV9 with TRBJ2-3; 7 bases are a match to TRBD2. V lost 4 bases and J lost 4; bases outside the gene matches: 6. The CDR3 has 14 residues. Per germline, CDR1 SGDLS and CDR2 YYNGEE. The CDR3 here is CASSRSSGADTQYF. The CDR3 DNA reads TGTGCCAGCAGCCGCTCGAGCGGGGCAGATACGCAGTATTTT.

The rearrangement joins TRBV2 to TRBJ1-2, with 7 bases identical to TRBD1. Per germline, CDR1 SNHLY and CDR2 FYNNEI. This CDR3 region has 15 residues. Trimming removed 1 base from V and 8 bases from J; junction bases left unmatched: 10. This chain's CDR3 is CASSEEEGAQGGYTF. The CDR3 bases are TGTGCCAGCAGTGAAGAGGAGGGGGCGCAGGGAGGCTACACCTTC.

A few counts support this clone. V and J are TRBV6-5 and TRBJ2-1, with 9 bases matching TRBD1. The CDR3 runs to 14 residues. CDR1 MNHEY and CDR2 SVGAGI come from the germline V gene. J was trimmed by 5 bases and V by 6 bases; bases with no gene match: 5. The CDR3 reads CASRRDRANNEQFF. CDR3 in DNA: TGTGCCAGCAGACGGGACAGGGCTAACAATGAGCAGTTCTTC.

V is TRBV25-1 and J is TRBJ1-2, with TRBD1 matching over 9 bases. The CDR3 sequence is 14 residues long. Germline-derived CDR1 and CDR2 are MGHDK and SYGVNS. V lost 6 bases and J lost 6; bases outside the gene matches: 8. The CDR3 protein is CASSPRDRVNGYTF. In nucleotides, the CDR3 is TGTGCCAGCAGCCCGCGGGACAGGGTAAATGGCTACACCTTC.

This clone appeared a few times. V is TRBV6-5 and J is TRBJ1-1, with no clear D. The germline V gene encodes CDR1 MNHEY and CDR2 SVGAGI. V shed 6 bases and J shed 5 bases, with 16 bases lying between them. The CDR3 contains 14 residues. The DNA for the CDR3 is TGTGCCAGCAGCTGGTCCCCAACGAGGACTGAAGCTTTCTTT. It specifies CASSWSPTRTEAFF.

This chain joins TRBV4-3 and TRBJ2-7; D gene unclear. V was trimmed by 0 bases and J by 3 bases, leaving 9 bases between them. CDR3 length: 14 residues. Germline CDR1 and CDR2: LGHNA and YSLEER. DNA of the CDR3: TGCGCCAGCAGCCAAGATAGAGGTAGCTACGAGCAGTACTTC. Protein sequence: CASSQDRGSYEQYF.

This chain joins TRBV6-5 and TRBJ1-5; TRBD1 matches at 7 bases. Germline lookup yields CDR1 MNHEY and CDR2 SVGAGI. The CDR3 covers 15 residues. V lost 4 bases to trimming and J lost 4 bases; unmatched junction nucleotides: 7. This chain's CDR3 is CASSSGQTMNQPQHF. The CDR3, as DNA: TGTGCCAGCAGTTCGGGACAGACTATGAATCAGCCCCAGCATTTT.

The chain uses TRBV7-9 and TRBJ2-2, with a weak D call TRBD2 (5 bases). V was cut by 1 base and J by 3 bases, with 15 bases left in between. CDR1 and CDR2 from the germline V gene are SEHNR and FQNEAQ (reference sequence). This CDR3 comprises 17 residues. CDR3 nucleotide sequence: TGTGCCAGCAGCTTAGTTTCGGGCAATAGCGACACCGGGGAGCTGTTTTTT. It codes for CASSLVSGNSDTGELFF. Together with reference TRBV7-9 and TRBJ2-2, the CDR3 gives the full variable domain: DTGVSQNPRHKITKRGQNVTFRCDPISEHNRLYWYRQTLGQGPEFLTYFQNEAQLEKSRLLSDRFSAERPKGSFSTLEIQRTEQGDSAMYLCASSLVSGNSDTGELFFGEGSRLTVL.

V is TRBV6-5 and J is TRBJ1-6, with a tentative D call TRBD1 (5 bases). The CDR3 has 13 amino acids. Looked up from germline, CDR1 is MNHEY and CDR2 is SVGAGI. The V end was cut by 5 bases, the J end by 8 bases, with 10 bases between. For the CDR3, the DNA is TGTGCCAGCAGTCCGACAGTTTATTCACCCCTCCACTTT. It encodes CASSPTVYSPLHF.

This clone has only one observation. The chain joins TRBV3-1 (or the pseudogene TRBV3-2) to TRBJ2-1; TRBD2 aligns across 9 bases. Germline-derived CDR1 and CDR2 are LGHDT and YNNKEL (reference sequence). With V trimmed by 10 bases and J by 4 bases, 17 bases remained unmatched. This CDR3 has 17 residues. The CDR3 loop reads CATEGRTGLARYNEQFF. CDR3 DNA: TGTGCCACAGAGGGTAGGACTGGACTAGCGAGATACAATGAGCAGTTCTTC.

V is TRBV5-1 and J is TRBJ1-2, with D perhaps matching TRBD1 (5 bases). Germline V gene data show CDR1 as SGHRS and CDR2 as YFSETQ. V lost 0 bases and J lost 7, with 22 bases in between. CDR3 size: 17 residues. The CDR3 sequence: CASSLDPIGRARGGYTF. The CDR3 DNA reads as TGCGCCAGCAGCTTGGACCCGATTGGCAGGGCAAGGGGTGGCTACACCTTC.

This chain connects TRBV7-2 to TRBJ1-4; maybe TRBD1 (6 bases). V was shortened by 6 bases and J by 10 bases, with 15 bases between the two germline ends. In germline, CDR1 is SGHTA, CDR2 FQGNSA. The CDR3 spans 13 residues. CDR3 sequence (DNA): TGTGCCAGCAGACGCTCACAGGGCGCAAAACTGTTTTTT. Translation gives CASRRSQGAKLFF.

This clone was seen a handful of times. The rearrangement links TRBV9 to TRBJ2-3, with TRBD1 identical over 9 bases. V lost 1 base, J lost 9 bases, and 12 bases stayed unmatched. Germline V lookup: CDR1 SGDLS, CDR2 YYNGEE. This CDR3 region has 16 residues. CDR3 nucleotide sequence: TGTGCCAGCAGCGTATTCGGGACAGGGATAGGAGAGACGCAGTATTTT. Protein sequence: CASSVFGTGIGETQYF.